Listed below are T cell receptor beta chains from one sample, sequenced in a study of blood T cell repertoires in COVID-19. Generated by immunoSEQ multiplex PCR, the TCRdb table keeps only in-frame clones and is missing some. The sample comprises about 290,000 clones, around four fifths of which are singletons, and around 4.2% rests with the top ten. The sample was peripheral blood. The source of these receptors is a woman in her 50s with active or convalescent COVID-19. CDR3s include the opening cysteine and the closing phenylalanine or tryptophan. A D gene is named only where the DNA matches it firmly. Size values are once, few and many counts, or a class for expanded clones, and some rows have none.

J,D,size,length,V,CDR3,DNA
TRBJ2-7,TRBD2,-,13,TRBV7-9,CASSLAGGDEQYF,TGTGCCAGCAGCTTAGCCGGGGGGGACGAGCAGTACTTC
TRBJ2-5,-,-,17,TRBV24-1,CAPQGEFGDVYQETQYF,TGTGCCCCACAGGGTGAGTTCGGGGATGTATACCAAGAGACCCAGTACTTC
TRBJ2-2,TRBD2,-,15,TRBV9,CASSVVASGDGELFF,TGTGCCAGCAGCGTAGTGGCTAGCGGGGACGGGGAGCTGTTTTTT
TRBJ1-5,-,-,16,TRBV7-9,CASSLGGMGSNQPQHF,TGTGCCAGCAGCTTGGGCGGGATGGGCAGCAATCAGCCCCAGCATTTT
TRBJ2-7,TRBD2,-,14,TRBV6-5,CASTLWAGDREQYF,TGTGCCAGCACCCTCTGGGCGGGAGATCGCGAGCAGTACTTC
TRBJ2-1,-,-,12,TRBV5-1,CASSPPSREQFF,TGCGCCAGCAGCCCCCCATCCCGGGAGCAGTTCTTC
TRBJ2-7,-,-,14,TRBV7-9,CASSLRGAPYEQYF,TGTGCCAGCAGCTTACGGGGGGCCCCCTACGAGCAGTACTTC
TRBJ2-5,-,-,13,TRBV28,CASMAGGRETQYF,TGTGCCAGCATGGCAGGAGGGCGTGAGACCCAGTACTTC
TRBJ2-7,TRBD2,-,16,TRBV7-2,CASSSTSGRPLNEQYF,TGTGCCAGCAGCTCGACTAGCGGGAGGCCCCTTAACGAGCAGTACTTC
TRBJ1-4,TRBD1,-,14,TRBV2,CASKRTGGNEKLFF,TGTGCCAGCAAGCGGACAGGGGGTAATGAAAAACTGTTTTTT
TRBJ1-2,TRBD1,once,16,TRBV5-1,CASSFARTRQGNGYTF,TGCGCCAGCAGCTTCGCCCGAACCCGACAGGGGAATGGCTACACCTTC
TRBJ2-7,-,few,15,TRBV6-5,CASSYNRDLSQEQYF,TGTGCCAGCAGTTACAATCGGGACTTGAGTCAAGAGCAGTACTTC
TRBJ2-5,TRBD1,-,14,TRBV15,CATSTGGAGETQYF,TGTGCCACCAGCACAGGGGGCGCGGGGGAGACCCAGTACTTC
TRBJ1-1,TRBD1,-,15,TRBV30,CAWSVETGPTRGAFF,TGTGCCTGGAGTGTTGAGACAGGGCCGACTAGGGGAGCTTTCTTT
TRBJ1-3,-,-,14,TRBV11-2,CASSLDRAGNTIYF,TGTGCCAGCAGCTTAGATCGGGCTGGAAACACCATATATTTT
TRBJ1-1,TRBD1,-,16,TRBV14,CASSQDKGQLNTEAFF,TGTGCCAGCAGCCAAGATAAGGGACAGTTGAACACTGAAGCTTTCTTT
TRBJ1-6,-,-,13,TRBV30,CAWSPGGNSPLHF,TGTGCCTGGAGTCCGGGGGGAAATTCACCCCTCCACTTT
TRBJ2-3,TRBD2,-,16,TRBV2,CASSGTSSVHTDTQYF,TGTGCCAGCAGCGGGACTAGCTCGGTACACACAGATACGCAGTATTTT
TRBJ2-1,TRBD1,-,16,TRBV28,CASRSGGLSSYNEQFF,TGTGCCAGCAGATCAGGGGGCCTCAGCTCCTACAATGAGCAGTTCTTC
TRBJ2-7,TRBD1,-,11,TRBV30,CAYRGLYEQYF,TGTGCCTACAGGGGGCTGTACGAGCAGTACTTC
TRBJ1-1,-,once,14,TRBV27,CASSLFTGNTEAFF,TGTGCCAGCAGTTTATTCACAGGGAACACTGAAGCTTTCTTT
TRBJ1-5,-,many,14,TRBV19,CASSNMGANQPQHF,TGTGCCAGTAGTAATATGGGGGCAAATCAGCCCCAGCATTTT
TRBJ1-2,-,-,16,TRBV6-1,CASSEAHLRGNYGYTF,TGTGCCAGCAGTGAAGCGCACCTAAGGGGTAACTATGGCTACACCTTC
TRBJ2-1,TRBD1,-,15,TRBV18,CASSSRDRGGNEQFF,TGTGCCAGCTCATCCCGGGACAGGGGGGGCAATGAGCAGTTCTTC
TRBJ2-6,-,-,16,TRBV3-1/TRBV3-2,CASSLRSGSGANVLTF,TGTGCCAGCAGCCTGAGGTCAGGGTCTGGGGCCAACGTCCTGACTTTC
TRBJ2-1,TRBD1,once,15,TRBV5-4,CASSPGQRMLDEQFF,TGTGCCAGCAGCCCGGGACAGAGGATGCTGGATGAGCAGTTCTTC
TRBJ2-1,-,once,13,TRBV29-1,CSVERSSYNEQFF,TGCAGCGTAGAGCGGAGCTCCTACAATGAGCAGTTCTTC
TRBJ2-7,-,-,15,TRBV7-2,CASSVTGTPSGEQYF,TGTGCCAGCAGCGTAACCGGGACTCCTTCTGGCGAGCAGTACTTC
TRBJ2-2,TRBD2,-,16,TRBV4-2,CASSQSLAGATGELFF,TGTGCCAGCAGCCAGAGCCTAGCGGGAGCCACCGGGGAGCTGTTTTTT
TRBJ2-1,-,-,13,TRBV3-1/TRBV3-2,CASSPGEVDEQFF,TGTGCCAGCTCCCCCGGAGAGGTCGATGAGCAGTTCTTC
TRBJ2-6,-,-,14,TRBV10-3,CAIRYGAGANVLTF,TGTGCCATCAGATACGGGGCTGGGGCCAACGTCCTGACTTTC
TRBJ2-3,TRBD1,-,13,TRBV29-1,CSVGGQDTDTQYF,TGCAGCGTTGGCGGACAGGACACAGATACGCAGTATTTT
TRBJ1-2,TRBD1,-,16,TRBV28,CASSPSNRGDFYGYTF,TGTGCCAGCAGTCCCTCGAACAGGGGGGATTTCTATGGCTACACCTTC
TRBJ2-3,-,-,16,TRBV10-1,CASSESLAGFVDTQYF,TGCGCCAGCAGTGAGTCGTTGGCAGGGTTTGTGGATACGCAGTATTTT
TRBJ2-5,TRBD1,-,14,TRBV7-2,CASSANRGRETQYF,TGTGCCAGCAGCGCCAACAGGGGGCGAGAGACCCAGTACTTC
TRBJ2-1,-,-,15,TRBV18,CASSPWTGDYNEQFF,TGTGCCAGCTCACCGTGGACGGGGGATTACAATGAGCAGTTCTTC
TRBJ1-1,-,-,18,TRBV5-1,CASSLARSHRGQGTEAFF,TGCGCCAGCAGCTTGGCCAGGTCTCACCGGGGACAAGGCACTGAAGCTTTCTTT
TRBJ2-7,TRBD1,-,16,TRBV11-1,CASSPRDRYRSYEQYF,TGTGCCAGCAGCCCCAGGGACAGATACAGATCCTACGAGCAGTACTTC
TRBJ1-2,TRBD1,-,16,TRBV28,CASSSFDRGYNYGYTF,TGTGCCAGCAGTTCCTTCGACAGGGGGTACAACTATGGCTACACCTTC
TRBJ1-1,-,-,13,TRBV10-3,CAIIAGWNTEAFF,TGTGCCATCATCGCAGGGTGGAACACTGAAGCTTTCTTT
TRBJ1-1,-,-,13,TRBV9,CASSVVSDTEAFF,TGTGCCAGCAGCGTAGTATCGGACACTGAAGCTTTCTTT
TRBJ2-1,-,-,12,TRBV5-6,CASSLTLYEQFF,TGTGCCAGCAGCTTAACTTTATATGAGCAGTTCTTC
TRBJ1-5,-,-,15,TRBV19,CASRLGVNSNQPQHF,TGTGCCAGTCGGCTCGGGGTAAATAGCAATCAGCCCCAGCATTTT
TRBJ2-7,TRBD2,-,14,TRBV6-5,CASSYSTSGGEQYF,TGTGCCAGCAGTTACTCGACTAGCGGAGGGGAGCAGTACTTC
TRBJ1-4,-,-,14,TRBV5-4,CASSPTALNEKLFF,TGTGCCAGCAGCCCGACAGCCCTAAATGAAAAACTGTTTTTT
TRBJ1-2,TRBD1,-,16,TRBV19,CASRSYSGGANYGYTF,TGTGCCAGTAGATCGTATTCAGGGGGCGCTAACTATGGCTACACCTTC
TRBJ2-5,-,-,15,TRBV4-1,CASSPKLRFQETQYF,TGCGCCAGCAGCCCGAAGCTAAGATTTCAAGAGACCCAGTACTTC
TRBJ2-1,-,-,14,TRBV15,CATSPAATGNEQFF,TGTGCCACCAGCCCGGCGGCGACGGGCAATGAGCAGTTCTTC
TRBJ2-3,TRBD1,-,16,TRBV6-1,CASSGYRGPSTDTQYF,TGTGCCAGCAGTGGATACAGGGGACCTAGCACAGATACGCAGTATTTT
TRBJ2-3,TRBD2,-,14,TRBV24-1,CATSVKRETDTQYF,TGTGCCACCAGTGTTAAGCGGGAGACAGATACGCAGTATTTT
TRBJ1-1,-,-,14,TRBV7-6,CASSPEAVDTEAFF,TGTGCCAGCAGCCCCGAAGCTGTGGACACTGAAGCTTTCTTT
TRBJ1-5,TRBD1,-,20,TRBV6-1,CASSVMDRGRIGGRDQPQHF,TGTGCCAGCAGTGTAATGGACAGGGGGCGCATAGGGGGTCGTGACCAGCCCCAGCATTTT
TRBJ2-7,TRBD1,-,17,TRBV6-1,CASSGGVGTGLTYEQYF,TGTGCCAGCAGTGGCGGGGTCGGGACAGGACTTACCTACGAGCAGTACTTC
TRBJ2-3,TRBD2,-,19,TRBV20-1,CSASDPVDPSGTTTDTQYF,TGCAGTGCTAGTGATCCAGTTGACCCTAGCGGGACGACGACAGATACGCAGTATTTT